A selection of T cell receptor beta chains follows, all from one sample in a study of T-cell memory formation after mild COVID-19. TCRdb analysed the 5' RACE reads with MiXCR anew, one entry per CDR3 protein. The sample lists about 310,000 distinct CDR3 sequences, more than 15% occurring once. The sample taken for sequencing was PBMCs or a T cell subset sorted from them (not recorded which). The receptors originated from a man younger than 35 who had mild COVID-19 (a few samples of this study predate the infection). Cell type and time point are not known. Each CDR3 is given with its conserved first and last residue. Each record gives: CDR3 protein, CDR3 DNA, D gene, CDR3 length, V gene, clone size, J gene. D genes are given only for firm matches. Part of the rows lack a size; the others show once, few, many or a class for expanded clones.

CDR3: CASQKLELETQYF; DNA: TGCGCCAGCCAAAAACTAGAATTGGAGACCCAGTACTTC; D: NA; length: 13; V: TRBV10-2; size: few; J: TRBJ2-5
CDR3: CASSQSDRGVGNTIYF; DNA: TGTGCCAGCAGCCAATCGGACAGGGGTGTCGGAAACACCATATATTTT; D: TRBD1; length: 16; V: TRBV3-1; size: NA; J: TRBJ1-3
CDR3: CASSIIAGGDTQYF; DNA: TGCGCCAGCAGCATCATAGCGGGAGGGGATACGCAGTATTTT; D: TRBD2; length: 14; V: TRBV5-1; size: medium-sized; J: TRBJ2-3
CDR3: CASSLGVFAASYEQYF; DNA: TGCGCCAGCAGCTTGGGGGTGTTTGCAGCGTCCTACGAGCAGTACTTC; D: NA; length: 16; V: TRBV5-1; size: many; J: TRBJ2-7
CDR3: CASRPGQGREKLFF; DNA: TGTGCCAGCAGACCGGGACAGGGCCGTGAAAAACTGTTTTTT; D: TRBD1; length: 14; V: TRBV12-3/TRBV12-4; size: NA; J: TRBJ1-4
CDR3: CASAPRGHWTQYF; DNA: TGTGCCAGCGCTCCTAGAGGACACTGGACCCAGTACTTC; D: NA; length: 13; V: TRBV6-2/TRBV6-3; size: NA; J: TRBJ2-5
CDR3: CASSQVGPTVRHEQYF; DNA: TGTGCCAGCAGCCAAGTGGGGCCCACAGTTCGCCACGAGCAGTACTTC; D: NA; length: 16; V: TRBV3-1; size: few; J: TRBJ2-7
CDR3: CASSLARVGIDTQYF; DNA: TGTGCCAGCAGCTTGGCCCGGGTGGGCATAGATACGCAGTATTTT; D: NA; length: 15; V: TRBV5-4; size: many; J: TRBJ2-3
CDR3: CATSPRGGETQYF; DNA: TGTGCCACCAGCCCCAGGGGGGGAGAGACCCAGTACTTC; D: NA; length: 13; V: TRBV15; size: many; J: TRBJ2-5
CDR3: CASSEPGTGGKDTQYF; DNA: TGTGCCAGCAGTGAACCGGGGACAGGGGGGAAAGATACGCAGTATTTT; D: TRBD1; length: 16; V: TRBV25-1; size: few; J: TRBJ2-3
CDR3: CASSIETGGYNEQFF; DNA: TGTGCCAGTAGTATAGAAACCGGGGGGTACAATGAGCAGTTCTTC; D: TRBD2; length: 15; V: TRBV19; size: few; J: TRBJ2-1
CDR3: CASSQVNGNTGELFF; DNA: TGCGCCAGCAGCCAAGTAAACGGGAACACCGGGGAGCTGTTTTTT; D: NA; length: 15; V: TRBV4-3; size: few; J: TRBJ2-2
CDR3: CASSLTWPDSPLHF; DNA: TGTGCCAGCAGCTTAACATGGCCCGACTCACCCCTCCACTTT; D: NA; length: 14; V: TRBV7-2; size: few; J: TRBJ1-6
CDR3: CASSGTGTRYTF; DNA: TGTGCCAGCAGCGGGACAGGGACGCGCTACACCTTC; D: TRBD1; length: 12; V: TRBV9; size: few; J: TRBJ1-2
CDR3: CASSEAGSNEQFF; DNA: TGTGCCAGCAGTGAAGCTGGGTCAAATGAGCAGTTCTTC; D: NA; length: 13; V: TRBV2; size: NA; J: TRBJ2-1
CDR3: CSVGGEVVYNEQFF; DNA: TGCAGCGTTGGGGGGGAGGTCGTCTACAATGAGCAGTTCTTC; D: NA; length: 14; V: TRBV29-1; size: few; J: TRBJ2-1
CDR3: CASRASGYNEQFF; DNA: TGTGCCAGCAGGGCTAGCGGGTACAATGAGCAGTTCTTC; D: TRBD2; length: 13; V: TRBV7-3; size: few; J: TRBJ2-1
CDR3: CSVQTGDSNQPQHF; DNA: TGCAGCGTACAAACAGGAGATAGCAATCAGCCCCAGCATTTT; D: NA; length: 14; V: TRBV29-1; size: NA; J: TRBJ1-5
CDR3: CASSQLRGTGYNSPLHF; DNA: TGTGCCAGCAGCCAACTTAGGGGGACAGGGTATAATTCACCCCTCCACTTT; D: TRBD1; length: 17; V: TRBV3-1; size: NA; J: TRBJ1-6
CDR3: CASSLSGLYTDTQYF; DNA: TGTGCCAGCAGCCTGTCCGGACTATACACAGATACGCAGTATTTT; D: NA; length: 15; V: TRBV7-8; size: once; J: TRBJ2-3
CDR3: CASSYSTGGQSTEAFF; DNA: TGTGCCAGCAGTTACTCGACGGGGGGTCAGAGCACTGAAGCTTTCTTT; D: NA; length: 16; V: TRBV6-2/TRBV6-3; size: few; J: TRBJ1-1
CDR3: CASSLDFQDRGQPQHF; DNA: TGCGCCAGCAGCTTGGATTTCCAGGACAGGGGTCAGCCCCAGCATTTT; D: TRBD1; length: 16; V: TRBV5-1; size: NA; J: TRBJ1-5
CDR3: CASTLAQGFTDTQYF; DNA: TGTGCCAGCACCTTGGCCCAGGGATTCACAGATACGCAGTATTTT; D: NA; length: 15; V: TRBV28; size: few; J: TRBJ2-3
CDR3: CATSRDLIGGNTIYF; DNA: TGTGCCACCAGCAGAGATCTTATAGGTGGAAACACCATATATTTT; D: NA; length: 15; V: TRBV15; size: NA; J: TRBJ1-3
CDR3: CASSLTLVDTQYF; DNA: TGTGCTAGCAGCCTTACTTTGGTAGATACGCAGTATTTT; D: NA; length: 13; V: TRBV7-7; size: NA; J: TRBJ2-3
CDR3: CATSDRGNYGYTF; DNA: TGTGCCACCTCCGACAGGGGCAACTATGGCTACACCTTC; D: TRBD1; length: 13; V: TRBV6-5; size: few; J: TRBJ1-2
CDR3: CASSLFGGGGTDTQYF; DNA: TGTGCCAGCAGTTTGTTTGGGGGGGGTGGCACAGATACGCAGTATTTT; D: TRBD2; length: 16; V: TRBV12-3/TRBV12-4; size: NA; J: TRBJ2-3
CDR3: CASSLDKPNEQFF; DNA: TGTGCCAGCAGCCTTGACAAGCCAAATGAGCAGTTCTTC; D: NA; length: 13; V: TRBV11-2; size: few; J: TRBJ2-1
CDR3: CASIRGSRAEDEQFF; DNA: TGCGCCAGCATCAGGGGGAGTAGAGCGGAGGATGAGCAGTTCTTC; D: TRBD1; length: 15; V: TRBV5-1; size: many; J: TRBJ2-1
CDR3: CASSFSSGEYNEQFF; DNA: TGCGCCAGCAGCTTTTCTAGCGGGGAATACAATGAGCAGTTCTTC; D: TRBD2; length: 15; V: TRBV5-1; size: many; J: TRBJ2-1
CDR3: CASGLSQGGHEQFF; DNA: TGTGCCAGCGGACTTAGCCAGGGGGGCCATGAGCAGTTCTTC; D: NA; length: 14; V: TRBV27; size: NA; J: TRBJ2-1
CDR3: CASSLGPESGYTF; DNA: TGTGCCAGCAGCTTAGGCCCGGAGAGTGGCTACACCTTC; D: NA; length: 13; V: TRBV7-9; size: few; J: TRBJ1-2
CDR3: CASSLGGSLSSYNEQFF; DNA: TGTGCCAGCAGCTTGGGGGGTTCCCTTAGCTCCTACAATGAGCAGTTCTTC; D: NA; length: 17; V: TRBV7-2; size: NA; J: TRBJ2-1
CDR3: CASSQQGMIEKLFF; DNA: TGCGCCAGCAGCCAACAGGGGATGATTGAAAAACTGTTTTTT; D: NA; length: 14; V: TRBV4-1; size: NA; J: TRBJ1-4
CDR3: CASSLRIGGGVDVLTF; DNA: TGTGCCAGCAGCCTGAGAATAGGGGGCGGGGTCGACGTCCTGACTTTC; D: NA; length: 16; V: TRBV5-6; size: NA; J: TRBJ2-6
CDR3: CASSPRVHEQFF; DNA: TGTGCCAGCAGCCCACGGGTCCATGAGCAGTTCTTC; D: NA; length: 12; V: TRBV3-1; size: few; J: TRBJ2-1
CDR3: CASSQDITGKEAFF; DNA: TGTGCCAGCAGCCAAGATATAACAGGGAAGGAAGCTTTCTTT; D: NA; length: 14; V: TRBV4-2; size: NA; J: TRBJ1-1